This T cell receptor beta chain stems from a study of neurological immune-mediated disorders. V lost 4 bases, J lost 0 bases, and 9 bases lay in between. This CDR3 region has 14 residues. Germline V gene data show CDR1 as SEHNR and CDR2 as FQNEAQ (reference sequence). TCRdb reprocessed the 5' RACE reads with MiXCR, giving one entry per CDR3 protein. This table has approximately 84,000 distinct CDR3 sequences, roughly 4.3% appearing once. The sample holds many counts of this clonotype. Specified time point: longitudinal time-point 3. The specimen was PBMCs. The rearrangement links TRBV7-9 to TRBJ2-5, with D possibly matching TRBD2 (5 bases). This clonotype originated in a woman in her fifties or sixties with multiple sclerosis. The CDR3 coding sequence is TGTGCCAGCAGCTCGGGGATCTACCAAGAGACCCAGTACTTC. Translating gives CASSSGIYQETQYF.